This record covers a single T cell receptor (beta chain). Antigen unknown. Since a much larger clone is just one base distant, this may be a read error. Diagnosis rested on symptoms, serum thyroxine and TRAb, thyroid ultrasound, and orbital computed tomography. From RNA transcripts, TCR beta CDR3 regions were amplified. The primer set for the first-round RT-PCR of the TCR CDR3 was HTBI. TCRdb reprocessed the multiplex PCR reads with MiXCR, giving one entry per CDR3 protein. The sample has approximately 400,000 distinct CDR3 sequences, less than 20% seen once. This sample is drawn from a study of T cells in Graves' hyperthyroidism and ophthalmopathy. General study points: In blood, most of the thyroid clonotypes expanded above 0.001 were also present. In the analysis, a 13 V-J model separated ophthalmopathy from stable hyperthyroidism.

The clonotype was recovered from a man aged 18 to 29 with Graves' ophthalmopathy. Material: blood.

CDR3 coding DNA: TGTGCCAGCAGCCAAGTGGGGGCCTCGCAGTCCCAGCATTTT. This sequence encodes CASSQVGASQSQHF. J is TRBJ1-5 and V is TRBV3-1; D possibly corresponds to TRBD1 (6 bases). This CDR3 contains 14 residues. Trimming shortened V by 1 base and J by 11 bases, and 15 bases separated the two germline ends. Per germline, CDR1 LGHDT and CDR2 YNNKEL (reference sequence).